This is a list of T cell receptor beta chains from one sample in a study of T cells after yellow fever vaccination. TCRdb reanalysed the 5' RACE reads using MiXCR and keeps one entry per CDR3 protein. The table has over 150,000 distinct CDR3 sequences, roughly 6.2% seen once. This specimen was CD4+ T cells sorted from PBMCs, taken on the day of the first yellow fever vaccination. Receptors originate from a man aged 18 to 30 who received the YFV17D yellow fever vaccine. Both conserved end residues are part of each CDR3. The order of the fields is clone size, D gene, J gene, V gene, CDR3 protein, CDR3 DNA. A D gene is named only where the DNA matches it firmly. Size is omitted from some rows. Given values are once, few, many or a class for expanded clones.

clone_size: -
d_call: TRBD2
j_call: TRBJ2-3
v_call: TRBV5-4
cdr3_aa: CASSLGSGGTLWVTDTQYF
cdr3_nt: TGTGCCAGCAGCCTTGGGTCGGGAGGAACTTTATGGGTCACAGATACGCAGTATTTT

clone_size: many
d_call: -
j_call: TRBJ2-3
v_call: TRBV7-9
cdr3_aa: CASSFGGGTDTQYF
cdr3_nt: TGTGCCAGCAGCTTTGGAGGGGGCACAGATACGCAGTATTTT

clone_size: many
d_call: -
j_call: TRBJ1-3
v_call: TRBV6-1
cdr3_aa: CASSEAESGNTIYF
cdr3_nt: TGTGCCAGCAGTGAAGCTGAGTCTGGAAACACCATATATTTT

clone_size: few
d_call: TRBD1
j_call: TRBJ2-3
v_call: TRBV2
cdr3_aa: CASRSGQRTDTQYF
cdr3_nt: TGTGCCAGCAGGTCGGGACAGAGGACAGATACGCAGTATTTT

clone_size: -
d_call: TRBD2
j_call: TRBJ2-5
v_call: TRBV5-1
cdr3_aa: CASTPSGNQETQYF
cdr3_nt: TGCGCCAGCACCCCTAGCGGAAACCAAGAGACCCAGTACTTC

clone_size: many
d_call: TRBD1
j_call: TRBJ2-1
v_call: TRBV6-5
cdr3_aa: CASSYKDRGANEQFF
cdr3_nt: TGTGCCAGCAGTTACAAGGACAGGGGGGCCAATGAGCAGTTCTTC

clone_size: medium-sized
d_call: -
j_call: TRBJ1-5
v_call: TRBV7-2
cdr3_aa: CASSLSGNQPQHF
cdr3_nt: TGTGCCAGCAGCTTATCCGGCAATCAGCCCCAGCATTTT

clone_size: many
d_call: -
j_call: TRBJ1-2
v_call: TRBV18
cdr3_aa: CASSEGRSGGRYGYTF
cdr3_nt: TGTGCCAGCTCAGAGGGACGGAGTGGAGGGCGCTATGGCTACACCTTC

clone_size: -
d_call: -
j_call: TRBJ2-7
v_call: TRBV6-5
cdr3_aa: CASSFSNSAHEQYF
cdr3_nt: TGTGCCAGCAGTTTTTCAAACTCGGCCCACGAGCAGTACTTC

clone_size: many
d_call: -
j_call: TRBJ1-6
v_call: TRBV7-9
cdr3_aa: CASSTLTGGNSPLHF
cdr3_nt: TGTGCCAGCAGCACGCTGACCGGGGGTAATTCACCCCTCCACTTT

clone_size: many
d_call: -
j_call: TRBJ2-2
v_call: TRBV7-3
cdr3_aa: CASSGLKDTGELFF
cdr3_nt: TGTGCCAGCAGCGGACTTAAAGACACCGGGGAGCTGTTTTTT

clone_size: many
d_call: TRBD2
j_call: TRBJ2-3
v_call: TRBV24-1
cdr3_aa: CATSDTGTTTDTQYF
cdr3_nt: TGTGCCACCAGTGATACCGGGACTACCACAGATACGCAGTATTTT

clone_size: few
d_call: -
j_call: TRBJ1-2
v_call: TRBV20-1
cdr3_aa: CSAGKYGYTF
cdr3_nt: TGCAGTGCGGGAAAGTATGGCTACACCTTC

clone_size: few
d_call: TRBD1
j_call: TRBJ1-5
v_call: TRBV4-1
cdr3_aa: CASSQGTGGAGQPQHF
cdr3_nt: TGCGCCAGCAGCCAAGGGACAGGGGGCGCCGGTCAGCCCCAGCATTTT

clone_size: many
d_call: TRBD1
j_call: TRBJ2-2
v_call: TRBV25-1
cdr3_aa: CATLREGTANTGELFF
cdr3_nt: TGTGCCACCCTTCGGGAAGGGACAGCTAACACCGGGGAGCTGTTTTTT

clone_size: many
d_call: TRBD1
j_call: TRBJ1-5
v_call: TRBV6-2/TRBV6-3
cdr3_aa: CASRRNRGDQPQHF
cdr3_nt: TGTGCCAGCAGGCGCAACAGGGGGGATCAGCCCCAGCATTTT

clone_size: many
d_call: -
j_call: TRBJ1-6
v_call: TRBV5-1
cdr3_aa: CASSLVGRDSPLHF
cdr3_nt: TGCGCCAGCAGCTTGGTGGGCAGGGACTCACCCCTCCACTTT

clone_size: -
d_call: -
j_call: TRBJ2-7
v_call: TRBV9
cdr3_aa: CASSVVGGNEQYF
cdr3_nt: TGTGCCAGCAGCGTAGTAGGGGGTAACGAGCAGTACTTC

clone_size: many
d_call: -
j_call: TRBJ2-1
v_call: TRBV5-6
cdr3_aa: CASSLEGNEQFF
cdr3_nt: TGTGCCAGCAGCTTGGAAGGCAATGAGCAGTTCTTC

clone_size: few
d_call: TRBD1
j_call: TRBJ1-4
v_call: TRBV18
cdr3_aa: CASSRFTEGTGNNEKLFF
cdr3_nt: TGTGCCAGCTCACGTTTTACAGAAGGGACAGGGAATAATGAAAAACTGTTTTTT

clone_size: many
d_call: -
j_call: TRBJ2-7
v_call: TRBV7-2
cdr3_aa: CASSQIRSAPEQYF
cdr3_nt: TGTGCCAGCAGCCAAATTAGGTCGGCACCCGAGCAGTACTTC

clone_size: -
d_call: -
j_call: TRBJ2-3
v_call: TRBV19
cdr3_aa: CASSISQGATDTQYF
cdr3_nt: TGTGCCAGTAGTATATCCCAAGGGGCCACAGATACGCAGTATTTT

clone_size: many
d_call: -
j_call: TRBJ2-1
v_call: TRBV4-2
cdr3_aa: CASSQAAGGIYNEQFF
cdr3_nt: TGTGCCAGCAGCCAAGCCGCTGGCGGGATCTACAATGAGCAGTTCTTC

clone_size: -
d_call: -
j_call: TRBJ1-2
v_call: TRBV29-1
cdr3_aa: CSVDENPNYGYTF
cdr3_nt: TGCAGCGTTGATGAGAATCCAAACTATGGCTACACCTTC

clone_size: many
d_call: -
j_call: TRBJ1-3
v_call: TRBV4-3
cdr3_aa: CASSHPPPRNTIYF
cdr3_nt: TGCGCCAGCAGCCACCCCCCGCCCCGAAACACCATATATTTT

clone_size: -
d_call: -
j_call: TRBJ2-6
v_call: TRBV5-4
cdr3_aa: CASSPGIFSGANVLTF
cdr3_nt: TGTGCCAGCAGCCCCGGTATATTCTCTGGGGCCAACGTCCTGACTTTC

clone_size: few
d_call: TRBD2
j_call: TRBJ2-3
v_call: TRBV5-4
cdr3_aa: CASSLPTSGGADTQYF
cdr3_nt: TGTGCCAGCAGCTTGCCGACTAGCGGGGGGGCAGATACGCAGTATTTT

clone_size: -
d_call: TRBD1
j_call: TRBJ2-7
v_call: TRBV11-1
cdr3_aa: CASSPPPGQGYEQYF
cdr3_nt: TGTGCCAGCAGCCCCCCCCCGGGACAGGGCTACGAGCAGTACTTC

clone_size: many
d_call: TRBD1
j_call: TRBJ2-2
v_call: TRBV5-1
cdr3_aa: CASRPGTVHTGELFF
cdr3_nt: TGCGCCAGCAGGCCCGGGACAGTGCACACCGGGGAGCTGTTTTTT